The clone carrying this T cell receptor (beta chain) was recorded once. Through a sample-barcoded 5' primer and a J-beta primer mix, a second PCR was run for about 6 to 12 cycles. TCRdb redid the calling of the 5' RACE reads with MiXCR, one entry per CDR3 protein. The sample yields 800,000 or so distinct CDR3 sequences, 20% to 25% seen once. The CDR3 is made up of 14 amino acids. V was clipped by 4 bases and J by 5 bases; unmatched bases: 3. In germline, CDR1 is ENHRY, CDR2 SYGVKD. This record belongs to a study of blood T cells in healthy people across ages. Another study also made use of these data, one on T cells of mothers and their children.

The chain carries TRBV10-3 and TRBJ2-2, with TRBD1 identical over 8 bases. The TCR comes from a boy younger than 18 in good health. The source material was blood. The CDR3 DNA is TGTGCCATCAGTGCGACAGGGGTAACCGGGGAGCTGTTTTTT. It codes for CAISATGVTGELFF.